This T cell receptor beta chain was documented in a study of blood T cell repertoires in COVID-19 (dated by TCRdb to the early 2020s). Looking at the study overall: The collaborator samples originated in the United States, Italy and Spain and spanned the acute and convalescent phases of COVID-19. The samples were drawn from the first 160 participants of the ongoing ImmuneRACE study and from 950 to 1,500 subjects provided by 6 global collaborators. The dataset comprised deeply sampled blood TCRbeta repertoires from subjects exposed to, actively infected with, or recovered from COVID-19. A freely available public database, intended as a resource for researchers studying the immune response to SARS-CoV-2, is where the repertoires were released. Sample metadata almost always included a de-identified subject ID, COVID-19 status, age in years and sex. Where HLA class I and class II types were available, the types were taken from metadata supplied by the sample provider, not from assay-based typing. The prospective study material was composed of cDNA or gDNA derived from T cells, B-cell-depleted T cells, or PBMCs. Results and caveats for the whole study, not just this receptor: Clinical and demographic metadata were provided uncurated, with the amount varying by source and participant.

The CDR3 has 13 amino acids, counting the end cysteine and phenylalanine. CDR3 DNA only is kept here, 39 bases in frame from base 1. V drops 5 bases and J drops 7 bases, leaving 12 bases in between. CDR1 is given as SSHAT and CDR2 as FNYEAQ, both from the germline V gene (reference sequence). Of note for this clone: The target of this receptor is not known. Base qualities are missing; no much larger clone stands one base away.

Each collaborating institution followed its own protocols to collect whole blood in K2EDTA tubes. For TCRbeta analysis, collaborators shipped samples as frozen whole blood, isolated PBMCs, or DNA extracted from either of those sample types. TCRbeta CDR3 regions were amplified from genomic DNA by means of the immunoSEQ Assay, a bias-controlled multiplex PCR. Concerning the study's data processing: Nucleated cell counts per sample were estimated from amplification of reference gene primers within the assay. To quantify the absolute abundance of each unique TCRbeta CDR3 rearrangement, sequence reads were collapsed and filtered. For each sample, productive Simpson clonality was calculated as the square root of Simpson's diversity index over productive rearrangements. TCRdb obtained this table from immuneACCESS and retained in-frame rearrangements with V and J assigned. These tables miss some clones; where compared with another copy, unresolved V genes account for less than half of the shortfall, and the remainder is unexplained. D and trimming come from the DNA, and the V and J calls and clone size come from that table. For this sample the table gives 90,000 to 100,000 clones, of which roughly 80% were detected only once. Together, the top ten hold around a sixth of the sample.

The sample taken for sequencing was peripheral blood. The receptor chain draws on TRBV7-7 and TRBJ1-5, with no D gene named confidently. This TCR was recovered from an older woman with acute or convalescent COVID-19. The DNA is TGTGCCAGCAGCGAGGGTTTCGGACAGCCCCAGCATTTT. Translation gives CASSEGFGQPQHF.